Presented here are 14 T cell receptor beta chains from one specimen sequenced in a study of cytomegalovirus exposure and HLA in healthy donors. A multiplex PCR was run with 60 Vbeta primers and 13 Jbeta primers. The assay was immunoSEQ multiplex PCR, and TCRdb's table has in-frame clones only and misses some. The table shows about 85,000 clones, with 75% to 85% occurring only once. The sample was PBMCs. These receptors came from a middle-aged man in good health and CMV-seropositive.

The chain recombines TRBV30 with TRBJ1-3, with D tentatively TRBD1 (5 bases). Trimming removed 1 base at V and 9 bases at J, with 19 bases between. CDR1 GTSNPN and CDR2 SVGIG come from the germline V gene (reference sequence). The CDR3 runs 15 residues. DNA of the CDR3: TGTGCCTGGAGTGCGAATAGACTGGGGCTGGGCACCATATATTTT. Amino acids: CAWSANRLGLGTIYF.

The rearrangement links TRBV7-6 to TRBJ1-1; 8 bases align to TRBD1. Germline trimming cut 2 bases from V and 10 bases from J; bases unmatched to any gene: 6. The CDR3 is made up of 13 amino acids. Looked up from germline, CDR1 is SGHVS and CDR2 is FNYEAQ. CDR3 bases: TGTGCCAGCAGCTTAACGCGACAGGGGAGAGCTTTCTTT. This codes for CASSLTRQGRAFF.

J is TRBJ2-2 and V is TRBV28; D is possibly TRBD1 (5 bases). This CDR3 has 14 amino acids. With 5 bases removed from V and 2 bases from J, the gap between germline ends came to 9 bases. Germline V gene sequence: CDR1 MDHEN, CDR2 SYDVKM. The CDR3 DNA sequence: TGTGCCAGCAGTCGACAGATTAACACCGGGGAGCTGTTTTTT. It codes for CASSRQINTGELFF.

This rearrangement joins TRBV7-9 to TRBJ1-1; D call uncertain. This CDR3 has 11 amino acids. CDR1 and CDR2 from the germline V gene are SEHNR and FQNEAQ (reference sequence). V lost 5 bases and J lost 4, with 5 bases in between. CDR3 sequence (DNA): TGTGCCAGCAGCGAAGCCACTGAAGCTTTCTTT. Its protein product is CASSEATEAFF.

V gene TRBV7-9 combines with J gene TRBJ1-5, with D unclear. Germline V gene lookup returns CDR1 SEHNR and CDR2 FQNEAQ (reference sequence). Trimming cost V 7 bases and J 5 bases, with 24 bases left between them. The CDR3 is 17 amino acids. The CDR3 DNA sequence: TGTGCCAGCAACCATCCCCGGACGGGGTTCGGGGATCAGCCCCAGCATTTT. It translates to CASNHPRTGFGDQPQHF.

In this sample, this clone turned up a few times. The chain carries TRBV5-1 and TRBJ2-3; TRBD2 is a possible D gene (6 bases). CDR1 is SGHRS, CDR2 YFSETQ, per germline. The V gene lost 0 bases and the J gene lost 1 base, with 6 bases spanning the gap. This CDR3 is 14 amino acids long. In DNA form, the CDR3 reads TGCGCCAGCAGCTTGGCGGGGGGCACAGATACGCAGTATTTT. Translating gives CASSLAGGTDTQYF.

About this clone itself: Sequence at one end of the junction differs from germline and may be a read error. The chain links TRBV30 to TRBJ2-6, with 9 bases lining up with TRBD1. CDR3 length equals 15 residues. In germline, CDR1 is GTSNPN, CDR2 SVGIG (reference sequence). The CDR3 region has the DNA TGTGCCTGGAGCGGGGACAGGGCTGGGGCCAACGGCCTGACTTTC. The encoded protein is CAWSGDRAGANGLTF.

This clone has more than one count but fewer than ten. The chain employs TRBV2 and TRBJ2-1; D perhaps matches TRBD2 (5 bases). The CDR3 is 14 residues long. Germline assignment: CDR1 SNHLY and CDR2 FYNNEI. V lost 7 bases and J 0 bases, leaving 10 bases between the germline ends. CDR3 nucleotides: TGTGCCAGCACCCTAGCCCCCTCCTACAATGAGCAGTTCTTC. Protein sequence: CASTLAPSYNEQFF.

This chain uses TRBV21-1 with TRBJ2-1; the listed D gene, TRBD2, was not tested against the DNA. TRBV21-1 is labeled a pseudogene. CDR3 length equals 13 residues. The CDR3 DNA follows: TGTGCCAGCAGCAACGGACTAGCCGATGAGCAGTTCTTC. Encoded protein: CASSNGLADEQFF.

This clone was counted only a few times. J is TRBJ2-1 and V is TRBV4-1; maybe TRBD2 (5 bases). This CDR3 comprises 12 residues. The germline V gene encodes CDR1 MGHRA and CDR2 YSYEKL. Between the trimmed V and J ends, which lost 3 bases and 9 bases, there was a span of 9 bases. CDR3 in amino acids: CASSQLSGEQFF. The CDR3 DNA follows: TGCGCCAGCAGCCAGCTGAGCGGTGAGCAGTTCTTC.

The V and J genes are TRBV4-1 and TRBJ2-2; 14 nucleotides align to TRBD2. Trimming cost V 1 base and J 4 bases; bases outside gene matches: 14. The CDR3 length is 21 residues. CDR1 MGHRA and CDR2 YSYEKL come from the germline V gene. CDR3 amino acids: CASSQGGRQTSGRGGTGELFF. DNA of the CDR3: TGCGCCAGCAGCCAAGGGGGGAGACAGACTAGCGGGAGGGGCGGCACCGGGGAGCTGTTTTTT.

Turning to this clone: One junction end disagrees with the germline gene, perhaps due to a read error. This chain uses TRBV5-1 with TRBJ2-6; maybe TRBD1 (5 bases). The V gene's germline CDR1 is SGHRS and CDR2 YFSETQ. The length of the CDR3 is 15 residues. The CDR3 protein is CASSLELAGANGLTF. DNA for the CDR3: TGCGCCAGCAGCTTGGAGTTGGCTGGGGCCAACGGCCTGACTTTC.

This clone was detected only once. The chain couples TRBV7-2 to TRBJ2-3; 9 nucleotides agree with TRBD2. This CDR3 contains 15 residues. Per germline, CDR1 SGHTA and CDR2 FQGNSA. The ends lost 3 bases at V and 1 base at J; junction bases unmatched: 2. Here the CDR3 reads CASSFRTSGTDTQYF. The CDR3 bases are TGTGCCAGCAGCTTCCGGACTAGCGGCACAGATACGCAGTATTTT.

In nucleotides, the CDR3 is TGTGCCAGCAGCCAAGTATCAGGGGGCGAGACCCAGTACTTC. Its translation is CASSQVSGGETQYF. The chain is built from TRBV4-2 and TRBJ2-5; 8 nucleotides match TRBD1. Germline V lookup: CDR1 LGHNA, CDR2 YNFKEQ. This CDR3 region has 14 residues. The V and J ends lost 1 base and 5 bases, in that order; junction bases with no gene match: 3.